Given below is one TCR beta chain in context. This clonotype came up a few times. There is no known antigen for this receptor. Base qualities are not at hand, and no much larger clone is one base apart. These data belong to a study of T-cell memory formation after mild COVID-19 (dated by TCRdb to the early 2020s). Regarding the complete study: Most TCR sequence clusters were specific to one of the two donors. In a couple of donors, T-cell clones that expanded and contracted after mild COVID-19 were followed by sequencing TCRalpha and TCRbeta repertoires longitudinally. Two young, previously healthy adult volunteers, one female and one male, were included in the cohort. What the work shows at the level of the full study, not this receptor alone: Only two mild cases were covered in the study, and larger cohorts including severe cases with pre-infection samples were considered necessary. Clones that contracted from day 15 to 85 showed balanced CD4/CD8 phenotypes, whereas a second wave of clones that expanded from day 15 to 37 leaned towards CD4+. The detection of some responding clones in pre-infection memory suggests that pre-existing cross-reactive memory T cells joined the SARS-CoV-2 response. Contracting CD4+ clones turned up mainly in the CM and EM memory subsets, whereas EMRA was where CD8+ clones were enriched. SARS-CoV-2 specificity of the second-wave clones peaking on day 37 was not confirmed.

The sample was run on an Illumina NovaSeq 6000. cDNA libraries for TCRalpha and TCRbeta were prepared by 5'RACE using constant-segment primers, with sample barcodes and unique molecular identifiers added. Trizol reagent was used to extract RNA from every sample. Libraries were amplified in two PCR steps, with a second sample barcode and Illumina TruSeq adapters added in the second step. Libraries were sequenced on an Illumina NovaSeq with 2 x 150 bp paired-end reads. In the original analysis: Reads were demultiplexed and collapsed into UMI-guided consensus sequences with migec v1.2.7. With mixcr v2.1.11, UMI consensuses were aligned to TRA and TRB V and J templates and assembled into clonotypes. A clonotype was counted as expanded or contracted only if both edgeR and NoisET called the change significant, with noise models trained on biological replicates. For edgeR calls, the cutoffs were a false discovery rate-adjusted p below 0.01 and a log2 fold-change threshold of 1. PCA with hierarchical clustering of max-normalized trajectories of the 1000 most abundant clonotypes was used as exploratory dynamics analysis. Separately sequenced CD4+ and CD8+ repertoires were used to assign a CD4 or CD8 phenotype to each responding clone. The public reads were reprocessed in TCRdb via fastp at Q25 and MiXCR, keeping in-frame beta chains. CDR3 protein duplicates are merged, each entry listing the most common genes and DNA. TCRdb assigned the V and J calls; the authors' analysis was not used. A total of hundreds of thousands of distinct CDR3 sequences appear in this sample, approximately 20% of them only once. 7.5% to 9.5% of the sample is taken by the ten largest.

Ficoll-Paque density gradient centrifugation was the method used to isolate PBMCs. The receptor comes from an adult woman who had mild COVID-19 (a few samples of this study predate the infection). The sample titles of this study are shuffled in the database, so cell type and time point are left out; the donor was told from shared clones. Sequenced sample: PBMCs or a T cell subset sorted from them (not recorded which).

The CDR3 region: CASSPKTSALSSYNEQFF. The base sequence is TGTGCCAGCAGTCCCAAGACTAGCGCCTTGAGCTCCTACAATGAGCAGTTCTTC. Recombination linked TRBV6-5 to TRBJ2-1; the junction holds 8 bases that match TRBD2. V loses 5 bases at its end and J loses 0 bases; junction bases beyond the gene matches: 12. CDR1 and CDR2 were assigned from the germline V gene as MNHEY and SVGAGI. The CDR3 goes from the cysteine to the phenylalanine over 18 residues. Of all the DNA, just the CDR3 is kept, 54 bases in frame from base 1.